This TCR beta chain was obtained from a study of blood T cell repertoires in COVID-19. At the level of the study: Spain, Italy and the United States supplied samples that represented acute and convalescent COVID-19. Sources were T cells, B-cell-depleted T cells, or PBMCs; the material itself was cDNA or gDNA.

In the original processing: Amplification from reference gene primers served as the basis for estimated nucleated cell counts. Sequencing was performed with immunoSEQ multiplex PCR; in TCRdb, only in-frame clones are kept and a portion is missing. For V, J and clone size, that table is used; D and trimming come from the DNA. The table includes some 240,000 clones, approximately 80% detected once. Germline CDR1 GTSNPN, CDR2 SVGIG (reference sequence). This CDR3 spans 13 amino acids. V lost 1 base, J lost 7 bases, and 13 bases lay in between. This clone was picked up one time. J is TRBJ1-1 and V is TRBV30, with D tentatively TRBD1 (6 bases). The sample was peripheral blood. The source of this sequence is a woman of 80 years or more with acute or convalescent COVID-19. CDR3 residues: CAWSGIRDNEAFF. DNA for the CDR3: TGTGCCTGGAGTGGGATCCGGGACAATGAAGCTTTCTTT.